This T cell receptor beta chain is drawn from a study of post-analysis software for immune sequencing data. Findings of the study overall: When patients were compared with controls, 5 or 6 TRBV segments were more frequent, TRBV5-6, TRBV5-1 and TRBV20-1 among them. Controls significantly exceeded multiple sclerosis patients in normalized Chao1 diversity.

To note about this clonotype: No antigen is known for it. A read error is likely, as this CDR3 ends without the conserved phenylalanine or tryptophan.

TCR beta libraries were prepared from cDNA with unique molecular identifiers. TCRdb recomputed calls from the PCR reads with MiXCR, one row per CDR3 protein. The table shows hundreds of thousands of distinct CDR3 sequences, with roughly 58% occurring only once. The CDR3 length is 13 residues. Germline CDR1 is SSHAT and CDR2 is FNYEAQ (reference sequence). The TCR originated in a girl aged 5 to 17 with multiple sclerosis. The chain joins TRBV7-7 to TRBJ2-1, with D uncertain. Sequenced material: blood. The CDR3 loop reads CAGSFARSNEQFL. The CDR3 region has the DNA TGTGCCGGCAGCTTCGCCCGGTCCAATGAGCAGTTCCTC.